This T cell receptor (beta chain) came from a study of PD-1 blockade in classical Hodgkin lymphoma. Study-wide points: Patients starting nivolumab under 1 year after ASCT were excluded.

Sequenced by immunoSEQ multiplex PCR; TCRdb stores in-frame clones only, minus some. The data show under 60,000 clones, with just under 75% seen just once and roughly 16% held by the top ten. The CDR3 runs 14 residues. Germline CDR1 reads KGHSH; CDR2 reads LQKENI. The V segment lost 6 bases and the J segment 8 bases; nucleotides outside the gene matches: 10. Turning to this clone: Its antigen remains unknown.

Following autologous stem cell transplantation, relapse occurred in every patient, and exposure to brentuximab vedotin varied. Source: peripheral blood mononuclear cells (PBMCs), taken before the second cycle of nivolumab. The TCR sequence derives from a human donor with classical Hodgkin lymphoma. This chain uses TRBV18 with TRBJ1-5, with 7 bases lining up with TRBD1. The CDR3 DNA sequence: TGTGCCAGCTCTCTTGCCAGGGGGGGTGAGCCCCAGCATTTT. This codes for CASSLARGGEPQHF.